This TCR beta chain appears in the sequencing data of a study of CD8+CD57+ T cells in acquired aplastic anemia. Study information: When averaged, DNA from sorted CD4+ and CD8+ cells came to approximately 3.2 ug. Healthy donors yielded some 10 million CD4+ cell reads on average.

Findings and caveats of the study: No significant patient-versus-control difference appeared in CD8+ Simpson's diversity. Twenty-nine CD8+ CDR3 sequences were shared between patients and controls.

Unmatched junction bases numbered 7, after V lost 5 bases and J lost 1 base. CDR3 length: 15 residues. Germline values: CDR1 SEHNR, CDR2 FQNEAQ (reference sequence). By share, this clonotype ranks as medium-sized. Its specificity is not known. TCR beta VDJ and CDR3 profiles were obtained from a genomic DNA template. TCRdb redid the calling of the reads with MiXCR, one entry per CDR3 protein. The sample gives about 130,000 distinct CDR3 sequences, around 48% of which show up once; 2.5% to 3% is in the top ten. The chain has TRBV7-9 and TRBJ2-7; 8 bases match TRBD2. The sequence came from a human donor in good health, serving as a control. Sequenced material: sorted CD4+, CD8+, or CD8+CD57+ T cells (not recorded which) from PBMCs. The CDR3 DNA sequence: TGTGCCAGCAGCCGAATCACTAGCGGATCCTACGAGCAGTACTTC. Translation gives CASSRITSGSYEQYF.